This TCR beta chain was sequenced during a study of blood T cell repertoires in COVID-19. Participants, roughly 18 to 100 years old, spanned 25 or so US areas. Generated by immunoSEQ multiplex PCR, the TCRdb table keeps only in-frame clones and is missing some. The table has approximately 240,000 clones, under 95% seen once. From germline, CDR1 is ENHRY and CDR2 SYGVKD. This CDR3 has 12 amino acids. V gave up 4 bases and J gave up 6 bases, with 10 bases separating them. The source of this sequence is a young woman who had recovered from COVID-19. The V and J genes are TRBV10-3 and TRBJ2-7; weak D call: TRBD2 (5 bases). The source material was PBMCs or T cells enriched from blood (not recorded which). CDR3 nucleotides: TGTGCCATCAGTGGCGGACTCTCCGAGCAGTACTTC. Protein sequence: CAISGGLSEQYF.